Following are 3 T cell receptor beta chains from one sample sequenced in a study of CD8+CD57+ T cells in acquired aplastic anemia. Patients chosen for sequencing had CD8+CD57+ cells that had expanded, as shown by flow cytometry. It was genomic DNA that served as the template for profiling TCR beta VDJ and CDR3. TCRdb ran MiXCR on the reads and lists one entry per CDR3 protein. Among 150,000 to 200,000 distinct CDR3 sequences, 40% to 55% were seen once, and the ten largest hold 3.2%. The sample taken for sequencing was sorted CD4+, CD8+, or CD8+CD57+ T cells (not recorded which) from PBMCs. These TCRs come from a human donor with aplastic anemia.

The chain combines TRBV19 with TRBJ1-6, with D possibly TRBD1 on 5 matching bases. Per the germline V gene, CDR1 is LNHDA and CDR2 is SQIVND (reference sequence). The CDR3 covers 17 residues. Trimming cost V 1 base and J 0 bases, with 10 bases left between them. As DNA, the CDR3 is TGTGCCAGTAGTATAGGTCGCGGGACCTCCTATAATTCACCCCTCCACTTT. Its translation is CASSIGRGTSYNSPLHF.

This clonotype was detected many times. The chain combines TRBV20-1 with TRBJ2-5; D is possibly TRBD1 or TRBD2 (6 bases each). V lost 6 bases, J lost 4 bases, and 15 bases lay in between. This CDR3 is built from 13 residues. Germline CDR1 and CDR2: DFQATT and SNEGSKA (reference sequence). CDR3 protein: CSAGGGLIETQYF. CDR3 bases: TGCAGTGCCGGGGGCGGCTTAATAGAGACCCAGTACTTC.

This clonotype has ten or more counts. The gene calls are TRBV20-1 and TRBJ2-1; 10 bases are shared with TRBD2. The CDR3 has 14 amino acids. J gave up 7 bases and V 8 bases, and 11 bases lay outside the gene matches. Germline V CDR1 and CDR2: DFQATT, SNEGSKA (reference sequence). This chain's CDR3 is CSTHPSGRGNEQFF. The CDR3 bases are TGCAGTACCCATCCTAGCGGGAGAGGGAATGAGCAGTTCTTC.